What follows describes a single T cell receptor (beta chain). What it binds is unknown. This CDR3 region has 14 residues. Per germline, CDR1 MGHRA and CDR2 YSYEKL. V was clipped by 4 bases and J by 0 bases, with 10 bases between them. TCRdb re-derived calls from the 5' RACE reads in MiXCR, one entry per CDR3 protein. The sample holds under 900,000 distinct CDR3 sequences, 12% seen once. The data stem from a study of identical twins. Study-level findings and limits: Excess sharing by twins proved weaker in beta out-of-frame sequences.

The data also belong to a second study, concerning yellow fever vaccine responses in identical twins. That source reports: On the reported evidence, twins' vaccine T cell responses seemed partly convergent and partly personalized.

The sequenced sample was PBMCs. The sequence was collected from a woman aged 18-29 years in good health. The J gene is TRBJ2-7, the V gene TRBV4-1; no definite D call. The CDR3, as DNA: TGCGCCAGCAGCCTCTCAATGGCCTCCTACGAGCAGTACTTC. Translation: CASSLSMASYEQYF.